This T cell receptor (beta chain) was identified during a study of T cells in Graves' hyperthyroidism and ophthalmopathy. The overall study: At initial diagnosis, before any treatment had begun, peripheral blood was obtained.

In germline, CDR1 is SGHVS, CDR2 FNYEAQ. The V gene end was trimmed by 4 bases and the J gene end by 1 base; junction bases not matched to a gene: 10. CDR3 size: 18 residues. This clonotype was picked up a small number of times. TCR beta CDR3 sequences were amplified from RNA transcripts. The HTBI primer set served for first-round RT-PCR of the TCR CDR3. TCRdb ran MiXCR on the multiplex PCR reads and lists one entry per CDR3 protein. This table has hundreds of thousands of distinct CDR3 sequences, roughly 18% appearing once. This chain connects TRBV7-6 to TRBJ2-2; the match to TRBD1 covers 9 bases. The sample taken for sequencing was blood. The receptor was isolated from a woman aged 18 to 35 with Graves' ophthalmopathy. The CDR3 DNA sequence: TGTGCCAGCAGCTCCTTGTACAGGGGGCGACGGAACACCGGGGAGCTGTTTTTT. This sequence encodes CASSSLYRGRRNTGELFF.